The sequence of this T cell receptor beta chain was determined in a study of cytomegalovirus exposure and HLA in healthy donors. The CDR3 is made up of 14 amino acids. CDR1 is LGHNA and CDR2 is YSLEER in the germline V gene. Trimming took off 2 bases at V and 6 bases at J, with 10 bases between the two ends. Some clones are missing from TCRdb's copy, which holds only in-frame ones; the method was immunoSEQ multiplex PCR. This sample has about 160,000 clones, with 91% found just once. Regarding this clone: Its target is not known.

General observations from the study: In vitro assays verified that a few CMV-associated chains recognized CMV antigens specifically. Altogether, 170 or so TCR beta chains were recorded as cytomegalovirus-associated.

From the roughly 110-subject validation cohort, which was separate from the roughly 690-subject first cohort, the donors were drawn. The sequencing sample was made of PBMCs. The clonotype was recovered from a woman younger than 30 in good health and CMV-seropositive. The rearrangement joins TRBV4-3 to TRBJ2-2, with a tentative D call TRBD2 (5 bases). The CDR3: CASSQLALAGELFF. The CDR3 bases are TGCGCCAGCAGCCAACTAGCATTGGCCGGGGAGCTGTTTTTT.